These 6 T cell receptor beta chains share one sample of origin, sequenced in a study of blood T cell repertoires in COVID-19. Measured with immunoSEQ multiplex PCR; TCRdb has only the in-frame clones, and not every one. This table holds roughly 310,000 clones, approximately 91% found once. Sequenced input: PBMCs or T cells enriched from blood (not recorded which). The receptors derive from a woman aged 40 to 50 who had recovered from COVID-19.

The rearrangement uses TRBV28 and TRBJ1-2; D is uncertain. Trimming stripped 8 bases from V and 4 bases from J, with 17 bases between. This CDR3 spans 14 amino acids. From germline, CDR1 is MDHEN and CDR2 SYDVKM. The CDR3 sequence is CASQKPGVPYGYTF. As DNA, the CDR3 is TGTGCCAGCCAGAAGCCGGGTGTTCCCTATGGCTACACCTTC.

The V call is TRBV21-1, the J call TRBJ2-5; the table names TRBD2, a call not compared with the DNA. TRBV21-1 is classified as a pseudogene. The CDR3 loop spans 15 amino acids. The CDR3: CASSKGSTCQETQYF. CDR3 coding DNA: TGTGCCAGCAGCAAAGGGAGCACCTGCCAAGAGACCCAGTACTTC.

The chain uses TRBV10-3 and TRBJ2-5, with D maybe TRBD2 (5 bases). Germline V CDR1 and CDR2: ENHRY, SYGVKD. The CDR3 is 15 amino acids. Trimming stripped 6 bases from V and 2 bases from J, with 16 bases between. CDR3 residues: CAISLNGAEQETQYF. DNA of the CDR3: TGTGCCATCAGCCTTAACGGAGCGGAACAAGAGACCCAGTACTTC.

CDR3 in amino acids: CASGRQGAYEQYF. Here the CDR3 DNA reads TGTGCCAGTGGGAGACAGGGGGCGTACGAGCAGTACTTC. J is TRBJ2-7 and V is TRBV19, with 10 nucleotides matching TRBD1. J was trimmed by 4 bases and V by 8 bases; bases with no gene match: 5. This CDR3 is 13 amino acids long. Germline V CDR1 and CDR2: LNHDA, SQIVND (reference sequence).

The chain joins TRBV9 to TRBJ2-7; tentative D call: TRBD2 (5 bases). Germline assignment: CDR1 SGDLS and CDR2 YYNGEE. The CDR3 runs to 16 residues. Trimming pared 4 bases from V and 5 bases from J, leaving 22 bases between. CDR3 protein: CASSPRAGTLRDEQYF. The CDR3 DNA is TGTGCCAGCAGCCCCAGAGCCGGCACCCTGAGGGACGAGCAGTACTTC.

The chain couples TRBV7-2 to TRBJ2-1, with TRBD2 matching over 9 bases. Germline CDR1 is SGHTA and CDR2 is FQGNSA. V lost 2 bases to trimming and J lost 1 base; unmatched junction nucleotides: 12. The CDR3 is 19 residues long. CDR3 DNA sequence: TGTGCCAGCAGCTTAATCGCTCTAGCGGGGTTTACTTCCTACAATGAGCAGTTCTTC. This gives the protein CASSLIALAGFTSYNEQFF.